These 3 T cell receptor beta chains were all obtained from the same sample, sequenced in a study of OX40 agonist ivuxolimab in advanced cancers. Sequenced by immunoSEQ multiplex PCR; TCRdb stores in-frame clones only, minus some. The table includes 60,000 to 90,000 clones, around 85% detected once. The sample here was CD4+ or CD8+ T cells sorted from blood, taken in a trial of the OX40 agonist ivuxolimab. These receptors all come from an adult with an advanced solid tumor such as melanoma, head and neck, liver or kidney cancer.

This clone was seen a handful of times. The J gene is TRBJ1-6, the V gene TRBV6-1, with a weak D call TRBD1 (6 bases). CDR3 size: 13 residues. Trimming cost V 6 bases and J 7 bases, with 10 bases left between them. Germline CDR1 is MNHNS and CDR2 is SASEGT. CDR3 sequence (DNA): TGTGCCAGCAGGGACAGTCAGAATTCACCCCTCCACTTT. Residues: CASRDSQNSPLHF.

V is TRBV2 and J is TRBJ1-5; 7 nucleotides align to TRBD1. CDR3 size: 15 residues. V was pared by 6 bases and J by 5 bases, with 10 bases of the junction left unmatched. Germline V gives CDR1 SNHLY, CDR2 FYNNEI. The CDR3 here is CASRGGTANYQPQHF. As DNA, the CDR3 is TGTGCCAGCAGGGGGGGGACAGCGAATTATCAGCCCCAGCATTTT.

This clone was observed a single time. This chain joins TRBV7-2 and TRBJ2-3; TRBD2 might be the D (6 bases). V dropped 5 bases and J dropped 0 bases, with 15 bases sitting between them. CDR1 SGHTA and CDR2 FQGNSA come from the germline V gene. The CDR3 loop spans 16 amino acids. The CDR3 sequence: CASSPGTARSTDTQYF. CDR3 DNA: TGTGCCAGCAGCCCGGGGACTGCCCGAAGCACAGATACGCAGTATTTT. Complete variable domain (other parts from reference TRBV7-2 and TRBJ2-3): GAGVSQSPSNKVTEKGKDVELRCDPISGHTALYWYRQSLGQGLEFLIYFQGNSAPDKSGLPSDRFSAERTGGSVSTLTIQRTQQEDSAVYLCASSPGTARSTDTQYFGPGTRLTVL.